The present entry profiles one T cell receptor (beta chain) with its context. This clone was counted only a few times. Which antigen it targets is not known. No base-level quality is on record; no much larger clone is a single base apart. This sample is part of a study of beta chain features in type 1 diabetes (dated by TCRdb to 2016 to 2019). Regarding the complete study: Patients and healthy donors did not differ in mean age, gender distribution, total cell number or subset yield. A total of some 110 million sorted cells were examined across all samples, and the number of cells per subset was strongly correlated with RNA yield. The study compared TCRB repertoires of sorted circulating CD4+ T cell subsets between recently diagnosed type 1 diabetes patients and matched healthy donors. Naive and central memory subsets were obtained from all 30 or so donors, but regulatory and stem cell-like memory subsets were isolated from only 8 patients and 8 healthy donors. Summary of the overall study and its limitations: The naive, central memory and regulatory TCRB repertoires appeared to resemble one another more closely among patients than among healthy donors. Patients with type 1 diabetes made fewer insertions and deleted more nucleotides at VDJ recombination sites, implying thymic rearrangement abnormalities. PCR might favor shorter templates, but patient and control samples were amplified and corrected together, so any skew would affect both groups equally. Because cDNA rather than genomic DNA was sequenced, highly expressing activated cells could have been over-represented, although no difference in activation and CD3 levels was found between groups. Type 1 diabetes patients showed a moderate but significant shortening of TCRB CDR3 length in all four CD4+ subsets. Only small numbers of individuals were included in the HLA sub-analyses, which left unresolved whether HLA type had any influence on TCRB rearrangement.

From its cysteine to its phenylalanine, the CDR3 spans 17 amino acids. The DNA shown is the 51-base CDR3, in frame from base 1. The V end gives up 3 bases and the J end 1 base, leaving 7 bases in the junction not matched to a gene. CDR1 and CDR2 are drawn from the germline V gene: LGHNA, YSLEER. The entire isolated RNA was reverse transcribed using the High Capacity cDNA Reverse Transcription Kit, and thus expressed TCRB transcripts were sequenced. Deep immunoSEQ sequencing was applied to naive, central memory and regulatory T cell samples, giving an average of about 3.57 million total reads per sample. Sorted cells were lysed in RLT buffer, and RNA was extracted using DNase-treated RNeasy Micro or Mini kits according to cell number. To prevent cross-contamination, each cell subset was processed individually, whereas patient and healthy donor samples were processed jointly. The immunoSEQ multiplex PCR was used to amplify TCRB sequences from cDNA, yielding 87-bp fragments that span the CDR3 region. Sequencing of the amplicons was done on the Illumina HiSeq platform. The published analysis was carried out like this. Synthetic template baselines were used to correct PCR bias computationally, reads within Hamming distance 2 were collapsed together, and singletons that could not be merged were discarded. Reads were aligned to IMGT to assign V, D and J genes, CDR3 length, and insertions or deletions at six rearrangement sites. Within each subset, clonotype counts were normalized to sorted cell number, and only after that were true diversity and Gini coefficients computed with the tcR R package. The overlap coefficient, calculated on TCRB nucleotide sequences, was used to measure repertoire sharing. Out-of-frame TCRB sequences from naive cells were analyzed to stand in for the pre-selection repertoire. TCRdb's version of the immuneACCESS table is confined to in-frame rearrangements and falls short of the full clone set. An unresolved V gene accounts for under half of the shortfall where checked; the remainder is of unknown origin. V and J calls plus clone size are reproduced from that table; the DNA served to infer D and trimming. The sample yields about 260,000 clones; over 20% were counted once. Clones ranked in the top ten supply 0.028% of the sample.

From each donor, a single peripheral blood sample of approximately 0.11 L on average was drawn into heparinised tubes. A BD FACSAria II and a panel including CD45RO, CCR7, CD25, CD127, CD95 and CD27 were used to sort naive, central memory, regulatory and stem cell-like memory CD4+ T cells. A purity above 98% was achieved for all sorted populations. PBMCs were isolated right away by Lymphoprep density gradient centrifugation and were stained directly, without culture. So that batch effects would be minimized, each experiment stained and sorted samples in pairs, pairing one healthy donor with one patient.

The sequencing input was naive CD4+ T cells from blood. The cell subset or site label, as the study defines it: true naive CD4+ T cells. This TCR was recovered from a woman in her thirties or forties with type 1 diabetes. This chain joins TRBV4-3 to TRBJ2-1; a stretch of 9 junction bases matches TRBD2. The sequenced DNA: TGCGCCAGCAGCCAGGCCACTCTAGCGGGATCCTACAATGAGCAGTTCTTC. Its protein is CASSQATLAGSYNEQFF.